This TCR beta chain was captured by sequencing in a study of blood T cell repertoires in COVID-19. Looking at the study overall: Researchers got acute and convalescent COVID-19 samples from the United States, Italy and Spain. PBMCs, B-cell-depleted T cells, or T cells provided the cDNA or gDNA that made up the material.

Original handling: Amplified reference gene primers provided the basis for estimating nucleated cell counts. Data came from immunoSEQ multiplex PCR; TCRdb stores just in-frame clones and leaves some out. The V and J calls and clone size were taken over from that table, and D and trimming were inferred from the DNA. The sample lists about 320,000 clones, under 90% seen once, with more than 9.5% in the top ten. Germline CDR1 SGHRS, CDR2 YFSETQ. The CDR3 runs 18 residues. V shed 2 bases and J 0 bases; nucleotides not matched to a gene: 8. Seattle patients were enrolled while actively infected and followed longitudinally.

The chain combines TRBV5-1 with TRBJ1-6; 7 bases line up with TRBD1. The material sequenced was peripheral blood. This clonotype was sampled from a woman in her thirties with COVID-19, enrolled during active disease. CDR3 bases: TGCGCCAGCAGCTTAGGCCAGGGGGAAAGCTCCTATAATTCACCCCTCCACTTT. This translates into CASSLGQGESSYNSPLHF.